The clone carrying this T cell receptor beta chain was seen at least ten times. The data stem from a study of T cells in Graves' hyperthyroidism and ophthalmopathy. The CDR3 runs 13 residues. Germline lookup yields CDR1 MNHNS and CDR2 SASEGT. V dropped 5 bases and J dropped 4 bases, with 11 bases sitting between them. Diagnoses used clinical symptoms, serum thyroxine and TRAb, thyroid ultrasound and orbital computed tomography. RNA transcripts gave rise to amplified TCR beta CDR3 regions. Using the HTBI primer set, a first-round RT-PCR was run on the TCR CDR3. TCRdb processed the multiplex PCR reads anew with MiXCR; each CDR3 protein has one entry. This sample carries about 410,000 distinct CDR3 sequences, 14% of them seen once, and the ten largest clones take around 20%.

Sequenced: blood. V and J are TRBV6-1 and TRBJ1-2; D is perhaps TRBD1 (6 bases). This receptor was identified in a woman under 40 with Graves' ophthalmopathy. CDR3: CASSHQGSYGYTF. CDR3 DNA sequence: TGTGCCAGCAGTCACCAGGGGAGCTATGGCTACACCTTC.